The rows below give T cell receptor beta chains drawn from one sample of a study of OX40 agonist ivuxolimab in advanced cancers. Here immunoSEQ multiplex PCR was the method, and the copy in TCRdb shows in-frame clones only, minus some. The sample lists tens of thousands of clones; approximately 80% were seen once. The sequenced sample was CD4+ or CD8+ T cells sorted from blood, obtained in a trial of the OX40 agonist ivuxolimab. The receptor source for this set is an adult with an advanced solid tumor such as melanoma, head and neck, liver or kidney cancer. Both conserved end residues are part of each CDR3. The D gene is left open where the match is weak. Clone size is shown for a subset of rows, as once, few, many or a class of expanded clone.

d_call	clone_size	v_call	cdr3_length	j_call	cdr3_nt	cdr3_aa
NA	NA	TRBV7-8	12	TRBJ1-2	TGTGCCAGCAGCTTAGAAGGCTTTGGCTACACCTTC	CASSLEGFGYTF
NA	NA	TRBV10-3	14	TRBJ1-2	TGTGCCATCAGTGAGTCGCGGCAGGGACAAGGCTACACCTTC	CAISESRQGQGYTF
NA	NA	TRBV5-4	14	TRBJ1-6	TGTGCCAGCAGCTTGGGGGTGGGTGATTCACCCCTCCACTTT	CASSLGVGDSPLHF
NA	NA	TRBV5-1	14	TRBJ2-3	TGCGCCAGCAGCTTGGGCCTGGACGCGAATACGCAGTATTTT	CASSLGLDANTQYF
NA	few	TRBV7-2	14	TRBJ2-5	TGTGCCAGCAGCTTTTCCAGGGGTGGAGAGACCCAGTACTTC	CASSFSRGGETQYF
NA	NA	TRBV6-1	14	TRBJ1-6	TGTGCCAGCCTTAAACCGGGGTATAATTCACCCCTCCACTTT	CASLKPGYNSPLHF
TRBD1	NA	TRBV2	13	TRBJ1-2	TGTGCCAGCAGGGACAGGGTTACCTATGGCTACACCTTC	CASRDRVTYGYTF
TRBD2	NA	TRBV18	17	TRBJ2-6	TGTGCCAGCTCACCGGGGGCCGGGAGGGCTGGGGCCAACGTCCTGACTTTC	CASSPGAGRAGANVLTF
NA	NA	TRBV5-1	13	TRBJ1-1	TGCGCCAGCAGCTATACCCAGGGGTCTGAAGCTTTCTTT	CASSYTQGSEAFF
NA	few	TRBV10-3	16	TRBJ1-6	TGTGCCATCAGTCCCAGGGGAGGATTAGATAATTCACCCCTCCACTTT	CAISPRGGLDNSPLHF
NA	NA	TRBV4-1	15	TRBJ1-5	TGCGCCAGCAGCCAAGGGCCCACGGGGGGTGGGGCCCAGCATTTT	CASSQGPTGGGAQHF
TRBD2	NA	TRBV19	15	TRBJ2-7	TGTGCCAGTAGTAAGCGGGGGGCCCCGGGGTACGAGCAGTACTTC	CASSKRGAPGYEQYF
NA	NA	TRBV7-2	15	TRBJ2-7	TGTGCCAGCAGCACAGTGGGCGGAACCCCCTACGAGCAGTACTTC	CASSTVGGTPYEQYF
TRBD1	NA	TRBV19	15	TRBJ1-1	TGTGCCAGTAGTTACAGACAGGGAGCTAACACTGAAGCTTTCTTT	CASSYRQGANTEAFF
TRBD1	NA	TRBV2	14	TRBJ1-1	TGTGCCAGCATCCTCACAGGGGGGGGCACTGAAGCTTTCTTT	CASILTGGGTEAFF
NA	NA	TRBV2	14	TRBJ1-1	TGTGCCAGCAGTGAAGCAGTTCCGGGGGCTGAAGCTTTCTTT	CASSEAVPGAEAFF
NA	many	TRBV4-3	15	TRBJ1-6	TGCGCCAGCAGCCAAGAAAGGTCCTATAATTCACCCCTCCACTTT	CASSQERSYNSPLHF
NA	NA	TRBV5-4	14	TRBJ1-2	TGTGCCAGCAGATGGTATGAGGGGTCCTATGGCTACACCTTC	CASRWYEGSYGYTF
TRBD2	NA	TRBV18	17	TRBJ2-3	TGTGCCAGCTCACCACCGAGGACTAGCGGGGGTGGTGGTACGCAGTATTTT	CASSPPRTSGGGGTQYF
NA	NA	TRBV5-4	12	TRBJ2-2	TGTGCCAGCAGCTTCGGCCTAGGGGAGCTGTTTTTT	CASSFGLGELFF
TRBD2	NA	TRBV5-1	15	TRBJ2-7	TGCGCCAGCAGCGTTGGGACTATTCCCTCCTACGAGCAGTACTTC	CASSVGTIPSYEQYF
NA	NA	TRBV7-2	12	TRBJ2-4	TGTGCCAGCAGCCCCCAAATGAACATTCAGTACTTC	CASSPQMNIQYF
NA	once	TRBV11-2	13	TRBJ1-1	TGTGCCACCACTATAAATCTGAACACTGAAGCTTTCTTT	CATTINLNTEAFF
NA	few	TRBV30	14	TRBJ1-1	TGTGCCTGGAGTGTAGAGGGGACAAGAGGTGAAGCTTTCTTT	CAWSVEGTRGEAFF
NA	NA	TRBV7-2	13	TRBJ1-1	TGTGCCAGCAGCTCCGGACAGAACACTGAAGCTTTCTTT	CASSSGQNTEAFF
NA	few	TRBV7-9	12	TRBJ2-1	TGTGCCAGCAGTCCCTACGGGGATGAGCAGTTCTTC	CASSPYGDEQFF
TRBD1	NA	TRBV7-9	13	TRBJ1-1	TGTGCCAGCAGCTTAGGGGGAGGGGGCGAAGCTTTCTTT	CASSLGGGGEAFF
NA	once	TRBV4-1	17	TRBJ1-5	TGCGCCAGCAGCCATTCCCTGATTAGGTCCCTGGGTCAGCCCCAGCATTTT	CASSHSLIRSLGQPQHF
NA	once	TRBV18	18	TRBJ1-2	TGTGCCAGCTCACTTGTAAGCAGGTCCGAGGTGTGGGACTATGGCTACACCTTC	CASSLVSRSEVWDYGYTF
NA	NA	TRBV18	14	TRBJ1-6	TGTGCCAGCTCACCGATGCCGGAACTAAGCCCCCTCCACTTT	CASSPMPELSPLHF
NA	NA	TRBV7-2	13	TRBJ2-7	TGTGCCAGCAGCTTAGCCCCCACCTACGAGCAGTACTTC	CASSLAPTYEQYF